This record looks at one T cell receptor beta chain sequence and its context. Generated by immunoSEQ multiplex PCR, the TCRdb table keeps only in-frame clones and is missing some. The sample carries roughly 220,000 clones, 85% to 95% recorded once. V shed 3 bases and J shed 3 bases, with 6 bases lying between them. Germline V gives CDR1 SGHKS, CDR2 YYEKEE (reference sequence). The CDR3 length is 12 residues. The record originates from a study of control samples from healthy donors and cancer patients. What was sequenced was blood. The sequence was obtained from a man in his fifties or sixties in good health. This chain uses TRBV5-5 with TRBJ1-2; D remains ambiguous. In DNA, the CDR3 is TGTGCCAGCAGCTACGACCACTATGGCTACACCTTC. It specifies CASSYDHYGYTF.